Shown below are 8 T cell receptor beta chains from a single sample sequenced in a study of Graves' ophthalmopathy and Graves' hyperthyroidism. Amplification of the TCR beta CDR3 regions used RNA transcripts (as template). A first-round RT-PCR used HTBI primers, followed by a second-round multiplex PCR. TCRdb reprocessed the multiplex PCR reads with MiXCR, giving one entry per CDR3 protein. The sample yields around 660,000 distinct CDR3 sequences, about two fifths seen once. Sequences were obtained from peripheral blood. The origin of the receptors is an adult man with Graves' ophthalmopathy.

The rearrangement uses TRBV29-1 and TRBJ1-2; TRBD1 agrees at 8 bases. V dropped 3 bases and J dropped 6; count of bases not matched to a gene: 9. Per the germline V gene, CDR1 is SQVTM and CDR2 is ANQGSEA. This CDR3 comprises 14 residues. CDR3 coding DNA: TGCAGCGTTGATGCGACAGGGGAGACCCATGGCTACACCTTC. It encodes CSVDATGETHGYTF.

This clonotype came up many times. The chain carries TRBV10-3 and TRBJ1-6, with TRBD1 matching 7 bases. Germline V CDR1 and CDR2: ENHRY, SYGVKD. J lost 10 bases, V lost 10 bases, and 13 bases had no gene match. The length of the CDR3 is 14 residues. The CDR3 DNA follows: TGTGCCAGCACCTGGGACAGAAGTCGGTCACCCCTCCACTTT. As protein: CASTWDRSRSPLHF.

A word on this clonotype: A much larger clone differs by one base, so this may be a read error. The genes are TRBV7-9 and TRBJ2-7, with D perhaps assigned TRBD1 or TRBD2 (5 bases each). The CDR3 runs to 15 residues. The germline V and J ends were trimmed by 5 bases and 7 bases, with 21 bases remaining between them. The germline V gene has CDR1 SEHNR and CDR2 FQNEAQ (reference sequence). CDR3 nucleotides: TGTGCCAGCAGCCACGGGGCAAACTGGGTGATTGAGCAGTACTTC. Its protein product is CASSHGANWVIEQYF.

This clonotype occurred many times. The chain joins TRBV9 to TRBJ2-6; TRBD1 agrees at 9 bases. Looked up from germline, CDR1 is SGDLS and CDR2 is YYNGEE. The CDR3 extends over 18 amino acids. The V gene end was trimmed by 0 bases and the J gene end by 3 bases; junction bases not matched to a gene: 7. CDR3 residues: CASSVANRGRDGANVLTF. CDR3 nucleotides: TGTGCCAGCAGCGTAGCTAACAGGGGGCGCGATGGGGCCAACGTCCTGACTTTC.

Comments on this clonotype: The junction does not match germline at one end; this may be a read error. The V and J genes are TRBV7-9 and TRBJ2-7; D gene ambiguous. Germline assignment: CDR1 SEHNR and CDR2 FQNEAQ (reference sequence). This CDR3 region has 15 residues. The CDR3 region has the DNA TGTGCCAGCAGCTTAGCCGGCGGAGCATCCTGCGAGCAGTACTTC. As protein: CASSLAGGASCEQYF.

The rearrangement uses TRBV6-1 and TRBJ2-2; D unclear. The CDR3 loop spans 15 amino acids. Per germline, CDR1 MNHNS and CDR2 SASEGT. Deletions cut 5 bases from V and 0 bases from J, with 10 bases between. The CDR3 DNA reads TGTGCCAGCAGTTACGGGTCTTCGAACACCGGGGAGCTGTTTTTT. It specifies CASSYGSSNTGELFF.

This clonotype was picked up many times. The chain uses TRBV7-9 and TRBJ2-5; D might be TRBD2 (6 bases). The CDR3 runs 14 residues. V was cut by 2 bases and J by 5 bases, with 12 bases left in between. Germline CDR1 is SEHNR and CDR2 is FQNEAQ (reference sequence). This CDR3 is CASSLSGVDETQYF. In nucleotides, the CDR3 is TGTGCCAGCAGCTTATCGGGGGTGGATGAGACCCAGTACTTC.

There are many counts of this clonotype. CDR3 nucleotide sequence: TGCGCCAGCAGCCAAGCTCATGGACAGCCCCAGCATTTT. The encoded protein is CASSQAHGQPQHF. This chain joins TRBV4-3 and TRBJ1-5; D remains ambiguous. Germline-derived CDR1 and CDR2 are LGHNA and YSLEER. Trimming removed 1 base from V and 7 bases from J, with 8 bases in between. The CDR3 totals 13 residues.